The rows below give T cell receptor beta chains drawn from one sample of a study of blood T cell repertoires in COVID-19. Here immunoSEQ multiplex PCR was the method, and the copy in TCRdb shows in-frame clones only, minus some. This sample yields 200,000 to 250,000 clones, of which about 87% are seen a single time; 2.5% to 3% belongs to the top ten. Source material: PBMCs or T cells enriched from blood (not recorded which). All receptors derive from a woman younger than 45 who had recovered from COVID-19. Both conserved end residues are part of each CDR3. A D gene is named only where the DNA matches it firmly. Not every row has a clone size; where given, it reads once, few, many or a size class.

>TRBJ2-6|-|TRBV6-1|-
TGTGCCAGCAGTGATCGGTACTCTGGGGCCAACGTCCTGACTTTC
CASSDRYSGANVLTF
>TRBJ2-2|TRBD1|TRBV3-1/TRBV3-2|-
TGTGCCAGCAGCCAAGATCTTTGGGACAGGGCAATTTTCACCGGGGAGCTGTTTTTT
CASSQDLWDRAIFTGELFF
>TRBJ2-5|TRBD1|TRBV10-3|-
TGTGCCATCAGGGAGGACAGGGACGGAGAGACCCAGTACTTC
CAIREDRDGETQYF
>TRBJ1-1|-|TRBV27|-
TGTGCCAGCGAATCAGGTTCGAACACTGAAGCTTTCTTT
CASESGSNTEAFF
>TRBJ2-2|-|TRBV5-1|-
TGCGCCAGCAGCTTAGAGGCCCACACCGGGGAGCTGTTTTTT
CASSLEAHTGELFF
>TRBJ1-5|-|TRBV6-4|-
TGTGCCTCCTCCCAGGGCGTGGGGAATCAGCCCCAGCATTTT
CASSQGVGNQPQHF
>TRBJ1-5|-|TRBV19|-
TGTGCCAGTAGTACGACTCGAACAAATCAGCCCCAGCATTTT
CASSTTRTNQPQHF
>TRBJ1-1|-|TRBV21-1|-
TGTGCCAGCAGCTCCCCGAACAGGGGATGGTGGGACACTGAAGCTTTCTTT
CASSSPNRGWWDTEAFF
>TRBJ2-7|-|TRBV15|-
TGTGCCACCAGCAGAGGTAGGGGGGGGCCCTACGAGCAGTACTTC
CATSRGRGGPYEQYF
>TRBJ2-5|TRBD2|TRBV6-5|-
TGTGCCAGCAGTTACGGCGGGGGAGAGACCCAGTACTTC
CASSYGGGETQYF
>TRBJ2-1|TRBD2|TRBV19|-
TGTGCCAGTAGCCCAAGCGGGAGCTCCTACAATGAGCAGTTCTTC
CASSPSGSSYNEQFF
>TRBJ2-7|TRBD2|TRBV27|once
TGTGCCAGCAGTCTCGGGACTAGCGGCTACTACGAGCAGTACTTC
CASSLGTSGYYEQYF
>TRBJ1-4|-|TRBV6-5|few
TGTGCCAGCAGTTACAGTATGGACATAGATGAAAAACTGTTTTTT
CASSYSMDIDEKLFF
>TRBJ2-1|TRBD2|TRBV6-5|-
TGTGCCACAGGGACTAGCGGGGTTCTTTTCAATGAGCAGTTCTTC
CATGTSGVLFNEQFF
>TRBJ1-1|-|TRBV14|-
TGTGCCAGCAGCCAAGCGCGAAACACTGAAGCTTTCTTT
CASSQARNTEAFF
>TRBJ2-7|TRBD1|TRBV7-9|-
TGTGCCAGCAGCTTAGTGGGACAGTACTACGAGCAGTACTTC
CASSLVGQYYEQYF
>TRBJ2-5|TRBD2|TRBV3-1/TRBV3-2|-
TGTGCCAGCAGCCTAAGCGGGGCGCTCCAAGAGACCCAGTACTTC
CASSLSGALQETQYF
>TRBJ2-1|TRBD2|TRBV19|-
TGTGCCAGTAGTCTCAGTAGCGGGGCGCCTTACAATGAGCAGTTCTTC
CASSLSSGAPYNEQFF
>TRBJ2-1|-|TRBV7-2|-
TGTGCCAGCAGCCATACCGGAGGGCTAATTTACAATGAGCAGTTCTTC
CASSHTGGLIYNEQFF
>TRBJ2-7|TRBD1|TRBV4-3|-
TGCGCCAGCAGCCAAGAAAATGTGGGCACAGGGGGTTACGAGCAGTACTTC
CASSQENVGTGGYEQYF
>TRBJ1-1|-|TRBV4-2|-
TGTGCCAGCAGCCAAGCGGTAACGAACACTGAAGCTTTCTTT
CASSQAVTNTEAFF
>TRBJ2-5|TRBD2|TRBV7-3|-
TGTGCCAGCAGCCCCGGGACTAGCGGGGGACAAGAGACCCAGTACTTC
CASSPGTSGGQETQYF
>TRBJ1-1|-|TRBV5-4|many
TGTGCCAGCAGCTTCTCACAGAACACTGAAGCTTTCTTT
CASSFSQNTEAFF
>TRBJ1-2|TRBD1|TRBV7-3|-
TGTGCCAGCAGCTCACCGACAGGGCCCTATGGCTACACCTTC
CASSSPTGPYGYTF
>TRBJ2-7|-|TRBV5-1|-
TGCGCCAGCAGCTTGGACATTTCGCGGAACGAGCAGTACTTC
CASSLDISRNEQYF
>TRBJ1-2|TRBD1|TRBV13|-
TGTGCCAGCAGCTTCGACAGGGGGAATGGCTACACCTTC
CASSFDRGNGYTF
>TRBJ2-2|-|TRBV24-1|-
TGTGCCACCAGTGACCTTCAGGGGGGGAACACCGGGGAGCTGTTTTTT
CATSDLQGGNTGELFF
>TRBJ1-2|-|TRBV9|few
TGTGCCAGCAGCTTACAGACTAACTATGGCTACACCTTC
CASSLQTNYGYTF
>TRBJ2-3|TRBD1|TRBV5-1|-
TGCGCCAGCAAGCAGGGGGTACAATGGGTCACAGATACGCAGTATTTT
CASKQGVQWVTDTQYF
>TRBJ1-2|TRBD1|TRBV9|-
TGTGCCAGCAGCTTCGGGACAGCGACTTATGGCTACACCTTC
CASSFGTATYGYTF
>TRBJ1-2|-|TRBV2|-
TGTGCCAGCAGTTTCAGGGGTTCAGACTATGGCTACACCTTC
CASSFRGSDYGYTF
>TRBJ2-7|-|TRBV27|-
TGTGCCAGCAGTTTAGGCAACGGGGGCTCCTACGAGCAGTACTTC
CASSLGNGGSYEQYF
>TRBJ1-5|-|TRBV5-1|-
TGCGCCAGCAGCTTCACAGGCGGTCAGCCCCAGCATTTT
CASSFTGGQPQHF
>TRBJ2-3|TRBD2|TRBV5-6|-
TGTGCCAGCAGCTTGTGGGCTAGCGGGGGGGAAGATACGCAGTATTTT
CASSLWASGGEDTQYF
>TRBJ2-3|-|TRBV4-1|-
TGCGCCAGCAGCCAAGTAAGGAGCACTAGCACAGATACGCAGTATTTT
CASSQVRSTSTDTQYF
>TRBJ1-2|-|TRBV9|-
TGTGCCAGCAGCCTAGACAGCTACGGAGGCTACACCTTC
CASSLDSYGGYTF
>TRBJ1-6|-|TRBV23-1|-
TGCGCCAGCAAATCCTTAATATTGGGAGGGGGGCGATGCTCACCCCTCCACTTT
CASKSLILGGGRCSPLHF
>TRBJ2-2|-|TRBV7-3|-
TGTGCCAGCAGCTCGGGCATGTCAGGGGCCACCGGGGAGCTGTTTTTT
CASSSGMSGATGELFF
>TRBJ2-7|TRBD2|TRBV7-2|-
TGTGCCAGCAGCCTGAGCGGGGGGTTGAGCGAGCAGTACTTC
CASSLSGGLSEQYF
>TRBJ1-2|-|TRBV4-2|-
TGTGCCAGCAGCCAAGCTCGTGGGGGGAAATCCTATGGCTACACCTTC
CASSQARGGKSYGYTF
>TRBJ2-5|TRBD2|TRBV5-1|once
TGCGCCAGCCGAGGGACTAGTGGAGAGACCCAGTACTTC
CASRGTSGETQYF
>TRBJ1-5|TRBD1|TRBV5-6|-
TGTGCCAGCAGCATGGGACAGGGGGCCTCCCAGCCCCAGCATTTT
CASSMGQGASQPQHF
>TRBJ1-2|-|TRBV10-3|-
TGTGCCATCAGTGAGTCTATAACAGCTAAATATGGCTACACCTTC
CAISESITAKYGYTF
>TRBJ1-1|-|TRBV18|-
TGTGCCAGCTCACCACAGGGCGGGACTGAAGCTTTCTTT
CASSPQGGTEAFF
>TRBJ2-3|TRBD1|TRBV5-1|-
TGCGCCAGCAGGCCGGGACAGGGGGCATCAGATACGCAGTATTTT
CASRPGQGASDTQYF
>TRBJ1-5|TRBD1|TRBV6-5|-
TGTGCCAGCAGCCCCCCGGGACAGACGCAGCCCCAGCATTTT
CASSPPGQTQPQHF
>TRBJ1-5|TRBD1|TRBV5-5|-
TGTGCCAGCAGCCTCCTTCCTGGACAGGGTAATCAGCCCCAGCATTTT
CASSLLPGQGNQPQHF
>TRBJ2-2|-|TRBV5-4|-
TGTGCCAGCAGCCGCGGACAGACCGTCGGCACCGGGGAGCTGTTTTTT
CASSRGQTVGTGELFF
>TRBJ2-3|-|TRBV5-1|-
TGCGCCAGCAGCTTGGGACTAGATTCGGATACGCAGTATTTT
CASSLGLDSDTQYF
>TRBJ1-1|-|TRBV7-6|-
TGTGCCAGCAGCTTAGCGGGGCCTAACACTGAAGCTTTCTTT
CASSLAGPNTEAFF
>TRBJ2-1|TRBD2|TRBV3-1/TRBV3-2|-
TGTGCCAGCAGCCAAACTAGCGGGGGGGGTAATGAGCAGTTCTTC
CASSQTSGGGNEQFF
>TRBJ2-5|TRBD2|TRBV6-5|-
TGTGCCAGCAGTTCCGGGAGGGAGACCCAGTACTTC
CASSSGRETQYF
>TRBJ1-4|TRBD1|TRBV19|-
TGTGCCAGTAGTACGACAGGGACGGAAGAAAAACTGTTTTTT
CASSTTGTEEKLFF
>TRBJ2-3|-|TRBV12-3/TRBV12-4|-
TGTGCCAGCAGTTCTACGGCGGGTACGCAGTATTTT
CASSSTAGTQYF
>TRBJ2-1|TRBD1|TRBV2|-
TGTGCCAGCAGGTCCGGGACAGGGAATGTTAATGAGCAGTTCTTC
CASRSGTGNVNEQFF
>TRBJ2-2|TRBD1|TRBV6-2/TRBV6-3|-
TGTGCCAGCAGCTCCATTCGACAGGGGGCAAACACCGGGGAGCTGTTTTTT
CASSSIRQGANTGELFF
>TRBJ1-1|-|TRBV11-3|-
TGTGCCAGCAGCCTGCGGGGCATGAACACTGAAGCTTTCTTT
CASSLRGMNTEAFF
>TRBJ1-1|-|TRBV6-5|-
TGTGCCAGCACGTTCGGACACACGAACACTGAAGCTTTCTTT
CASTFGHTNTEAFF
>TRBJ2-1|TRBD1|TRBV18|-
TGTGCCAGCTCACCATCCGTTCAGGGGGCTTACAATGAGCAGTTCTTC
CASSPSVQGAYNEQFF